This T cell receptor beta chain was captured by sequencing in a study of tumor-infiltrating lymphocytes in primary liver carcinoma. This clonotype was counted many times. The study co-extracted DNA and RNA from 20-30 mg of unsorted bulk tissue. A constant-region primer primed TCR beta cDNA synthesis from 400 to 550 ng of total RNA. Employing slightly modified ARM-PCR, three nested multiplex PCR rounds were run, and these gave rise to the TCR beta libraries. The first two PCR rounds used TRBV1-TRBV30 primers with a Cbeta primer, 9 to 11 cycles each. One entry per CDR3 protein, called by TCRdb with MiXCR from the multiplex PCR reads. The table shows some 120,000 distinct CDR3 sequences, with roughly three fifths occurring only once. This CDR3 spans 16 amino acids. Looked up from germline, CDR1 is SQVTM and CDR2 is ANQGSEA. J was trimmed by 7 bases and V by 0 bases; bases with no gene match: 10.

The TCR originated in a woman between 55 and 75 years old with primary liver carcinoma and hepatitis B virus infection. The sample taken for sequencing was liver tumor tissue from sampling region 3. Subset given: tumor region T3, left-lateral pole. This chain joins TRBV29-1 and TRBJ2-1; 9 bases map to TRBD1. The DNA for the CDR3 is TGCAGCGTTGAAGACCCCGGGACAGGGCTTCGGAATGAGCAGTTCTTC. This codes for CSVEDPGTGLRNEQFF.